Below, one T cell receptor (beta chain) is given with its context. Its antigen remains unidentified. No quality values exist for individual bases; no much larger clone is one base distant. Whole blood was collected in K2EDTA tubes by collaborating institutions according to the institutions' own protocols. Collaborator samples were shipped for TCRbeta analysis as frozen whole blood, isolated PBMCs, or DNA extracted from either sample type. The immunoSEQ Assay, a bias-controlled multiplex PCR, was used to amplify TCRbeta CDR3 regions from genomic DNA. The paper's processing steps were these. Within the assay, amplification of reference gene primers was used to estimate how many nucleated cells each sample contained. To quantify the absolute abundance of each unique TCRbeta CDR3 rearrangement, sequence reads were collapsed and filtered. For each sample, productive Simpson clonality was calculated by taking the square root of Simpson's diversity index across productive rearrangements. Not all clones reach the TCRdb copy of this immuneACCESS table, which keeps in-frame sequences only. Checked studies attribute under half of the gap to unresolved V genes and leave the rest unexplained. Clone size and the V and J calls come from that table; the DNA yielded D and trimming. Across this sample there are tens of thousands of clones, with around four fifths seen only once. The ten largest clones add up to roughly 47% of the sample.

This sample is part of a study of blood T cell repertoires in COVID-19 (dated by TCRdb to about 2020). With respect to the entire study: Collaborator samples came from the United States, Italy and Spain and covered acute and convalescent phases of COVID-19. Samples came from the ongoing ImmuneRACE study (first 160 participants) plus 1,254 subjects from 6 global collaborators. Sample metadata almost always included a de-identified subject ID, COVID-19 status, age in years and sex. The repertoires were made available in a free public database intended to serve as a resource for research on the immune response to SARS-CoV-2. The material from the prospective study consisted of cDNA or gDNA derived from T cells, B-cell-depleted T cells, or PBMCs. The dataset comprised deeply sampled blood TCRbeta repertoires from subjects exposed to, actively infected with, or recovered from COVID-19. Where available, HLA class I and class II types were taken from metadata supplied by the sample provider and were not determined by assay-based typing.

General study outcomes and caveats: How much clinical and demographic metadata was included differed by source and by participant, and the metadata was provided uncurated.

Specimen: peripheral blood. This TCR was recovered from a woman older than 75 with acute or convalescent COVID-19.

The CDR3 amino acid sequence is: CASSHVWGQGYNEQFF. At the DNA level, the sequence is TGTGCCAGCAGCCACGTGTGGGGACAGGGTTACAATGAGCAGTTCTTC. This chain is built from TRBV6-6 and TRBJ2-1, and TRBD1 aligns with 9 junction nucleotides. Reading from cysteine to phenylalanine, the CDR3 counts 16 amino acids. The DNA shown is the 48-base CDR3, in frame from base 1. The germline V gene (reference sequence) supplies CDR1 MNHNY and CDR2 SVGAGI. V and J are trimmed by 6 bases and 4 bases, and the gene matches miss 10 bases of the junction.